This T cell receptor beta chain was identified in a study of spatial heterogeneity in lung cancer. Study context: Follow-up PBMC specimens underwent sequencing when available; their median timing was about 2 years after resection.

Time point here: blood at routine non-recurrence follow-up after resection. Sequencing was performed on whole RNA extracted from tumor and nontumor lung tissue, or from frozen PBMC, and the material was left unsorted. General observations from the study: Resection saw ubiquitous expanded tumor TCRs appear in blood more than follow-up did.

Each TCR cDNA molecule carried a unique molecular identifier. TCRdb re-analysed the 5' RACE reads in MiXCR, keeping a single row per CDR3 protein. The table has about 20,000 distinct CDR3 sequences, about a tenth seen once. This CDR3 region has 16 residues. V lost 4 bases, J lost 8 bases, and 16 bases stayed unmatched. CDR1 and CDR2 from the germline V gene are LGHNA and YNFKEQ. This clonotype was counted ten times or more. Antigen: not known. The material was PBMCs, obtained at follow-up. V and J are TRBV4-2 and TRBJ1-2; TRBD1 matches at 7 bases. The receptor's source is a female donor with early-stage non-small cell lung cancer. Here the CDR3 reads CASSLGSGGTEGGYTF. In nucleotides, the CDR3 is TGTGCCAGCAGCCTCGGAAGCGGAGGGACAGAAGGCGGCTACACCTTC.